The entry below gives a single TCR beta chain sequence along with its context. Its specificity is unknown. A clone one base away is much larger, so this may be a read error. This CDR3 comprises 12 residues. The germline V gene has CDR1 MNHNY and CDR2 SVGAGI (reference sequence). The entry originates in a study of tumor and adjacent non-tumor tissue in lung cancer. Study findings and constraints: Compared with tumor, normal lung showed significantly lower TCR diversity.

RNA was extracted from bulk tissue without any cell sorting. Three rounds of nested PCR, following a modified ARM-PCR protocol, produced the TCRbeta library. TCRdb itself ran the multiplex PCR reads through MiXCR, one entry per CDR3 protein. The table shows over 100,000 distinct CDR3 sequences, with roughly 80% occurring only once. Source material: lung tumor tissue. J is TRBJ1-5 and V is TRBV6-6; D perhaps matches TRBD1 (5 bases). The sequence derives from a woman aged 55-69 years with non-small cell lung cancer. CDR3 amino acids: CASRQGDQPQRF. DNA for the CDR3: TGTGCCAGCAGACAAGGGGATCAGCCCCAGCGTTTT.